The 25 T cell receptor beta chains reported below all come from one sample, sequenced in a study of shared T cell receptors in the human thymus (dated by TCRdb to the early 2020s). The library was obtained by the immunoSEQ multiplex PCR assay. TCRdb took this table from immuneACCESS and kept in-frame rearrangements with V and J called. Such tables lack part of the clones; where checked against another copy, unresolved V genes explain under half of the gap, and the rest is unexplained. The sample contains about 660,000 clones, around 87% of them found a single time. Of the sample, 0.0094% is held by the ten largest clones. Separately, the same data were catalogued under a study of human thymus T cells.

The sample consisted of thymocytes. These receptors were obtained from a boy younger than two with a congenital heart defect. Donor details come from another sample of the same person, matched by shared clones.

J is TRBJ1-1 and V is TRBV14, with unresolved D. The CDR3 is 14 amino acids. V was cut by 0 bases and J by 1 base, with 6 bases left in between. CDR1 SGHDN and CDR2 FVKESK come from the germline V gene. CDR3 bases: TGTGCCAGCAGCCAAGAAGGAGAGAACACTGAAGCTTTCTTT. Amino acid sequence: CASSQEGENTEAFF.

CDR3 coding DNA: TGTGCCAGCCTGACAGGGGGGGGAGAGACCCAGTACTTC. It specifies CASLTGGGETQYF. The chain recombines TRBV28 with TRBJ2-5; 9 nucleotides match TRBD1. V shed 8 bases and J 4 bases; nucleotides not matched to a gene: 5. The CDR3 contains 13 residues. The germline V gene encodes CDR1 MDHEN and CDR2 SYDVKM.

This rearrangement joins TRBV28 to TRBJ2-4; 10 nucleotides align to TRBD1. Germline CDR1 reads MDHEN; CDR2 reads SYDVKM. V shed 6 bases, J shed 1 base, and the junction held 12 bases outside the gene matches. The length of the CDR3 is 18 residues. The CDR3 bases are TGTGCCAGCAGCTCCGGGACAGGGGTTGAATCGGCCAAAAACATTCAGTACTTC. This sequence encodes CASSSGTGVESAKNIQYF.

The rearrangement links TRBV7-9 to TRBJ2-7; the D gene is possibly TRBD2 (5 bases). Trimming stripped 1 base from V and 6 bases from J, with 19 bases between. The CDR3 runs 16 residues. Germline lookup yields CDR1 SEHNR and CDR2 FQNEAQ (reference sequence). CDR3 coding DNA: TGTGCCAGCAGCTTAGAAGAGTGGGGAGTGAAGCCCGAGCAGTACTTC. This encodes CASSLEEWGVKPEQYF.

The V and J genes are TRBV11-2 and TRBJ1-1; a weak D match, TRBD1 (6 bases). Per germline, CDR1 SGHAT and CDR2 FQNNGV. The CDR3 is 13 residues long. V was clipped by 5 bases and J by 6 bases, with 13 bases between them. The CDR3 DNA follows: TGTGCCAGCAGCCAAGGGAAGGGGGCTGAAGCTTTCTTT. This sequence encodes CASSQGKGAEAFF.

The rearrangement links TRBV2 to TRBJ1-5, with 10 bases lining up with TRBD1. V was pared by 4 bases and J by 6 bases, with 6 bases of the junction left unmatched. The length of the CDR3 is 15 residues. Germline CDR1 SNHLY, CDR2 FYNNEI. The CDR3 loop is CASSGPRTGGQPQHF. CDR3 DNA: TGTGCCAGCAGTGGCCCCCGGACAGGGGGTCAGCCCCAGCATTTT.

This clone was seen only a few times. V usage is TRBV19 and J usage is TRBJ2-1, with TRBD2 as a possible D gene (6 bases). V was trimmed by 5 bases and J by 4 bases, leaving 12 bases between them. Germline-derived CDR1 and CDR2 are LNHDA and SQIVND (reference sequence). This CDR3 is built from 14 residues. The CDR3 coding sequence is TGTGCCAGTAGTGGGGCGGGGTCTTACAATGAGCAGTTCTTC. Translating gives CASSGAGSYNEQFF.

This clone has a handful of counts. The genes are TRBV5-6 and TRBJ1-6; 9 nucleotides match TRBD1. The CDR3 extends over 13 amino acids. The J segment lost 12 bases and the V segment lost 5 bases, leaving 6 bases of the junction unmatched. In germline, CDR1 is SGHDT, CDR2 YYEEEE. CDR3 DNA sequence: TGTGCCAGCAGGAACAGGGGGCGCGAACCCCTCCACTTT. This gives the protein CASRNRGREPLHF.

The rearrangement joins TRBV7-8 to TRBJ2-3, with TRBD1 matching over 9 bases. CDR1 SGHVS and CDR2 FQNEAQ come from the germline V gene. This CDR3 is 17 amino acids long. V gave up 5 bases and J gave up 5 bases; unmatched junction bases: 14. CDR3 sequence reads: CASSLSTGTGFLDTQYF. Here the CDR3 DNA reads TGTGCCAGCAGCCTATCCACCGGGACAGGGTTCTTAGATACGCAGTATTTT.

V gene TRBV6-1 combines with J gene TRBJ1-2; TRBD1 agrees at 7 bases. The germline V gene has CDR1 MNHNS and CDR2 SASEGT. The CDR3 is made up of 13 amino acids. V trimming: 6 bases; J trimming: 4 bases; junction bases outside the gene matches: 5. CDR3 region: CASSPGQIYGYTF. CDR3 nucleotide sequence: TGTGCCAGCAGCCCGGGACAGATCTATGGCTACACCTTC.

V is TRBV7-6 and J is TRBJ2-7; D unresolved. Per the germline V gene, CDR1 is SGHVS and CDR2 is FNYEAQ. The CDR3 totals 15 residues. Trimming removed 5 bases from V and 2 bases from J, with 16 bases in between. The DNA of the CDR3 is TGTGCCAGCAGCCCCCGGGTTTGGAGCCCCTACGAGCAGTACTTC. It encodes CASSPRVWSPYEQYF.

The chain recombines TRBV4-1 with TRBJ2-2; 11 positions match TRBD2. CDR1 is MGHRA, CDR2 YSYEKL, per germline. The junction had 9 bases not matched to a gene; V was cut back by 2 bases and J by 7 bases. The CDR3 has 17 amino acids. The DNA for the CDR3 is TGCGCCAGCAGCCAACCATTAGCGGGGGGGCCGCACGGGGAGCTGTTTTTT. Translated: CASSQPLAGGPHGELFF.

CDR3 region: CASSSTFARGPSRDGYTF. In nucleotides, the CDR3 is TGTGCCAGCAGCTCGACGTTCGCCAGGGGGCCTTCCCGTGATGGCTACACCTTC. This chain connects TRBV14 to TRBJ1-2; TRBD1 aligns across 8 bases. The CDR3 has 18 residues. The germline V gene has CDR1 SGHDN and CDR2 FVKESK. Losses at the gene ends were 5 bases for V and 6 bases for J; bases not matched to a gene: 20.

CDR3 residues: CASSPRAGTSTDTQYF. The CDR3 DNA reads as TGTGCCAGCAGCCCGAGGGCGGGCACTAGCACAGATACGCAGTATTTT. The gene calls are TRBV11-1 and TRBJ2-3, with TRBD2 as a possible D gene (5 bases). Deletions cut 5 bases from V and 0 bases from J, with 15 bases between. The germline V gene has CDR1 SGHAT and CDR2 FQDESV (reference sequence). The CDR3 consists of 16 residues.

The genes are TRBV5-1 and TRBJ1-3; D gene ambiguous. Trimming took 5 bases from V and 2 from J, leaving 8 bases between them. This CDR3 region has 13 residues. CDR1 and CDR2 from the germline V gene are SGHRS and YFSETQ. The CDR3 DNA sequence: TGCGCCAGCAGATCCTTCCCTGGAAACACCATATATTTT. Its protein product is CASRSFPGNTIYF.

The V call is TRBV7-6, the J call TRBJ2-7, with TRBD1 matching 9 bases. Germline loops: CDR1 SGHVS, CDR2 FNYEAQ. With 5 bases clipped from V and 5 bases from J, the junction kept 10 bases outside the gene matches. The CDR3 sequence is 15 residues long. CDR3 coding DNA: TGTGCCAGCAGCGGTGGGGGGACAGGGAGGAACGAGCAGTACTTC. Its translation: CASSGGGTGRNEQYF. Filled out from reference TRBV7-6 and TRBJ2-7, the complete variable domain reads GAGVSQSPRYKVTKRGQDVALRCDPISGHVSLYWYRQALGQGPEFLTYFNYEAQQDKSGLPNDRFSAERPEGSISTLTIQRTEQRDSAMYRCASSGGGTGRNEQYFGPGTRLTVT.

The CDR3 DNA reads TGTGCCAGTAGTGCGGGAAATTCGGCCGGCAATGAGCAGTTCTTC. It translates to CASSAGNSAGNEQFF. This chain joins TRBV19 and TRBJ2-1, with a weak D call TRBD2 (6 bases). V was cut by 5 bases and J by 6 bases, with 17 bases left in between. This CDR3 spans 15 amino acids. Germline assignment: CDR1 LNHDA and CDR2 SQIVND (reference sequence).

The J gene is TRBJ2-3, the V gene TRBV25-1; TRBD1 agrees at 9 bases. Trimming at V came to 3 bases and at J to 4 bases, leaving 8 bases not matched to a gene. Per the germline V gene, CDR1 is MGHDK and CDR2 is SYGVNS. The CDR3 covers 16 residues. CDR3 loop: CASSDPQGAEADTQYF. In nucleotides, the CDR3 is TGTGCCAGCAGTGACCCACAGGGGGCTGAGGCAGATACGCAGTATTTT. The full variable domain, its missing parts supplied by reference TRBV25-1 and TRBJ2-3, is EADIYQTPRYLVIGTGKKITLECSQTMGHDKMYWYQQDPGMELHLIHYSYGVNSTEKGDLSSESTVSRIRTEHFPLTLESARPSHTSQYLCASSDPQGAEADTQYFGPGTRLTVL.

The chain couples TRBV28 to TRBJ1-1; TRBD1 aligns across 9 bases. The CDR3 extends over 15 amino acids. V was clipped by 3 bases and J by 1 base; unmatched bases: 3. Germline V lookup: CDR1 MDHEN, CDR2 SYDVKM. Here the CDR3 reads CASSLGQGTNTEAFF. The CDR3 nucleotides are TGTGCCAGCAGTTTGGGACAGGGTACGAACACTGAAGCTTTCTTT.

This chain connects TRBV29-1 to TRBJ2-3, with 10 bases matching TRBD1. V lost 6 bases, J lost 5 bases, and 11 bases stayed unmatched. This CDR3 region has 15 residues. The V gene's germline CDR1 is SQVTM and CDR2 ANQGSEA. CDR3 sequence (DNA): TGCAGCGTCCTCGTAGACAGGGGGCGCGAAGATACGCAGTATTTT. Protein product: CSVLVDRGREDTQYF.

This clone appeared a single time. The chain has TRBV6-5 and TRBJ2-6; D may be TRBD1 (5 bases). V was clipped by 6 bases and J by 4 bases, with 13 bases between them. The CDR3 is made up of 15 amino acids. In germline, CDR1 is MNHEY, CDR2 SVGAGI. DNA for the CDR3: TGTGCCAGCAGCTACAAAGGGGTCGGGGCCAACGTCCTGACTTTC. Translation gives CASSYKGVGANVLTF.

This clone turned up a few times. This chain connects TRBV4-3 to TRBJ1-4, with 7 bases fitting TRBD1. CDR1 and CDR2 from the germline V gene are LGHNA and YSLEER. The CDR3 contains 17 residues. V trimming: 1 base; J trimming: 3 bases; junction bases outside the gene matches: 8. This CDR3 is CASSQGAGQGANEKLFF. The DNA for the CDR3 is TGCGCCAGCAGCCAAGGAGCAGGCCAGGGGGCTAATGAAAAACTGTTTTTT.

V and J are TRBV9 and TRBJ1-1; weak D call: TRBD1 (6 bases). The CDR3 contains 14 residues. Germline CDR1 SGDLS, CDR2 YYNGEE. V lost 5 bases and J 1 base, leaving 12 bases between the germline ends. CDR3 residues: CASSPGAPNTEAFF. CDR3 nucleotides: TGTGCCAGCAGTCCAGGGGCCCCGAACACTGAAGCTTTCTTT.

The rearrangement links TRBV9 to TRBJ2-1; TRBD2 matches at 9 bases. Germline CDR1 reads SGDLS; CDR2 reads YYNGEE. V lost 4 bases to trimming and J lost 0 bases; unmatched junction nucleotides: 26. This CDR3 is 23 amino acids long. The CDR3 loop is CASSPSRSGGGSGGLSSYNEQFF. The CDR3 nucleotides read TGTGCCAGCAGCCCATCACGTTCGGGCGGAGGTAGCGGGGGCCTCAGCTCCTACAATGAGCAGTTCTTC.

This clone was counted a few times. The CDR3 sequence: CASSQGGMRVTDTQYF. DNA of the CDR3: TGCGCCAGCAGCCAAGGCGGGATGAGGGTCACAGATACGCAGTATTTT. The genes are TRBV4-3 and TRBJ2-3, with a tentative D call TRBD2 (6 bases). V was shortened by 1 base and J by 2 bases, with 13 bases between the two germline ends. Looked up from germline, CDR1 is LGHNA and CDR2 is YSLEER. CDR3 length: 16 amino acids.